This is a list of T cell receptor beta chains from one sample in a study of cytomegalovirus exposure and HLA in healthy donors. Clones were sequenced by immunoSEQ multiplex PCR, and TCRdb holds only the in-frame ones, with some missing. The sample includes approximately 110,000 clones, under 85% of them seen just once. The sample taken for sequencing was PBMCs. These receptors were taken from a man under 40 in good health and CMV-seronegative. Both conserved end residues are part of each CDR3. The D gene is left open where the match is weak. Not all rows give a size; the values are once, few, many and, for expanded clones, a class.

>13|NA|NA|TRBV7-9|TRBJ1-2
TGTGCCATCCTAATCCAGGGATACTATGGCTACACCTTC
CAILIQGYYGYTF
>15|TRBD1|NA|TRBV19|TRBJ1-6
TGTGCCAGTAGTAAGGGACAGGGGGTAAATTCACCCCTCCACTTT
CASSKGQGVNSPLHF
>18|TRBD1|NA|TRBV2|TRBJ1-5
TGTGCCAGCAGTGAACTGGGACAGGGGCAATATGGCAATCAGCCCCAGCATTTT
CASSELGQGQYGNQPQHF
>14|NA|NA|TRBV5-1|TRBJ2-3
TGCGCCAGCAGCTTAATGGGCGGCACAGATACGCAGTATTTT
CASSLMGGTDTQYF
>12|NA|NA|TRBV27|TRBJ2-7
TGTGCCAGCTGGGACACCCCCTACGAGCAGTACTTC
CASWDTPYEQYF
>18|NA|NA|TRBV11-2|TRBJ2-3
TGTGCCAGCAGGACGATTCTAGACCCAGGGGCCTCCACAGATACGCAGTATTTT
CASRTILDPGASTDTQYF
>14|TRBD1|NA|TRBV6-5|TRBJ2-7
TGTGCCAGCAGAACGTCAGGGGGCCTAGGCGAGCAGTACTTC
CASRTSGGLGEQYF
>16|TRBD1|NA|TRBV5-1|TRBJ1-5
TGCGCCAGCAGCCCGGACGGACAGGCCAGCAATCAGCCCCAGCATTTT
CASSPDGQASNQPQHF
>14|TRBD2|NA|TRBV28|TRBJ2-3
TGTGCCACCCTAGCGGGACCAAACACAGATACGCAGTATTTT
CATLAGPNTDTQYF
>12|NA|few|TRBV6-5|TRBJ1-1
TGTGCCAGCAGTTACCGGGGGTCTGAAGCTTTCTTT
CASSYRGSEAFF
>12|NA|NA|TRBV19|TRBJ1-2
TGTGCCAGTAGTATTTTGGGCCATGGCTACACCTTC
CASSILGHGYTF
>15|NA|NA|TRBV19|TRBJ1-5
TGTGCCAGTAGTAGTACAGGGAATAGCAATCAGCCCCAGCATTTT
CASSSTGNSNQPQHF
>15|TRBD2|few|TRBV6-5|TRBJ2-1
TGTGCCAGCAGTTACGGGGCGGGGGGGCAGAATGAGCAGTTCTTC
CASSYGAGGQNEQFF
>14|NA|NA|TRBV5-4|TRBJ2-1
TGTGCTAGCAGCTTGGTTAGCAGCGACAATGAGCAGTTCTTC
CASSLVSSDNEQFF
>14|TRBD1|NA|TRBV28|TRBJ2-3
TGTGCCGGTAACAGGGGGCGAGCTTCAGATACGCAGTATTTT
CAGNRGRASDTQYF
>12|NA|NA|TRBV5-1|TRBJ1-6
TGCGCCAGCAGGACTGCTAATTCACCCCTCCACTTT
CASRTANSPLHF
>15|NA|NA|TRBV15|TRBJ2-2
TGTGCCACCAGCAGAGATCCATTAGTCTCCGGGGAGCTGTTTTTT
CATSRDPLVSGELFF
>16|NA|NA|TRBV11-2|TRBJ1-1
TGTGCCAGCAGCATAACGCAGGGGCTCATGAACACTGAAGCTTTCTTT
CASSITQGLMNTEAFF
>16|NA|NA|TRBV5-4|TRBJ1-5
TGTGCCAGCAGCCTTGCGGGGGCTTCGGGCAATCAGCCCCAGCATTTT
CASSLAGASGNQPQHF
>16|TRBD2|NA|TRBV25-1|TRBJ2-1
TGTGCCAGCAGTGAATTCGGGAGGGGTGAACACAATGAGCAGTTCTTC
CASSEFGRGEHNEQFF
>12|NA|once|TRBV21-1|TRBJ2-1
TGTGCCAGCAGCGAACGGCGGGACAGGGGCTTCTTC
CASSERRDRGFF
>14|NA|NA|TRBV28|TRBJ1-2
TGTGCCAGCAGTTCCCTGGCACCAAACTATGGCTACACCTTC
CASSSLAPNYGYTF
>16|TRBD1|NA|TRBV25-1|TRBJ2-1
TGTGCCAGCAGTGAATTTTGGACAGGGCGGGTGAATGAGCAGTTCTTC
CASSEFWTGRVNEQFF
>15|NA|NA|TRBV15|TRBJ1-4
TGTGCCACCAGCGGGTACACCGGGGGGGGTGAAAAACTGTTTTTT
CATSGYTGGGEKLFF
>14|NA|NA|TRBV13|TRBJ1-1
TGTGCCAGCAGCCGGAGGGAGCGGTACACTGAAGCTTTCTTT
CASSRRERYTEAFF
>14|NA|NA|TRBV6-1|TRBJ2-1
TGTGCCAGCAGCAGGGCAGGGATTGTTAATGAGCAGTTCTTC
CASSRAGIVNEQFF
>16|TRBD1|NA|TRBV11-2|TRBJ1-2
TGTGCCAGCACCGTCCTTGTGGGACAGGGGCCCAATGGCTACACCTTC
CASTVLVGQGPNGYTF
>17|NA|NA|TRBV10-1|TRBJ2-1
TGCGCCAGCAGTGGGACCCCTATAGCGATAACCTACAATGAGCAGTTCTTC
CASSGTPIAITYNEQFF
>14|NA|NA|TRBV28|TRBJ2-3
TGTGCCAGCAGTCAGAACAGGAACACAGATACGCAGTATTTT
CASSQNRNTDTQYF
>14|NA|NA|TRBV10-3|TRBJ1-2
TGTGCCATCAGCTCCTTGACAGACCTGCGGGGCTACACCTTC
CAISSLTDLRGYTF
>17|NA|NA|TRBV5-4|TRBJ2-2
TGTGCCAGCAGCTTGGAGTTCGCAGGGGCGCACACCGGGGAGCTGTTTTTT
CASSLEFAGAHTGELFF
>16|NA|NA|TRBV5-6|TRBJ2-5
TGTGCCAGCAGCTTGGTTTCAGGGTTTTTGCAAGAGACCCAGTACTTC
CASSLVSGFLQETQYF
>15|NA|NA|TRBV6-1|TRBJ1-5
TGTGCCAGCAGTGAAAACAGGAATAGCAATCAGCCCCAGCATTTT
CASSENRNSNQPQHF
>16|NA|NA|TRBV5-4|TRBJ1-1
TGTGCCAGCAGCCAAGTAGGTGTGGCAGCGGGAAGCGAAGCTTTCTTT
CASSQVGVAAGSEAFF
>16|NA|once|TRBV5-1|TRBJ1-6
TGCGCCAGCAGCTTGGGTATCAGGGAAAGGAATTCACCCCTCCACTTT
CASSLGIRERNSPLHF
>15|TRBD2|few|TRBV4-3|TRBJ2-5
TGCGCCAGCAGCCAAGATTGGGAGGGAGTGGAGACCCAGTACTTC
CASSQDWEGVETQYF
>17|TRBD1|NA|TRBV19|TRBJ1-2
TGTGCCAGTAGTATCGAGGGACAGGGGGCATCTAACTATGGCTACACCTTC
CASSIEGQGASNYGYTF
>15|TRBD2|NA|TRBV15|TRBJ2-1
TGTGCCACCAGCAGGGCCGGGACTAGAGCCAATGAGCAGTTCTTC
CATSRAGTRANEQFF
>13|NA|NA|TRBV6-6|TRBJ1-2
TGTGCCAGCAGCCCCGGGACTAACTATGGCTACACCTTC
CASSPGTNYGYTF
>16|NA|once|TRBV6-1|TRBJ2-1
TGTGCCAGCAGTGAAGCGAAGGGAGGTCCCTACAATGAGCAGTTCTTC
CASSEAKGGPYNEQFF
>14|NA|few|TRBV28|TRBJ1-2
TGTGCCAGCAGTTCCGGACAGAGTTTCTATGGCTACACCTTC
CASSSGQSFYGYTF
>15|TRBD2|NA|TRBV4-1|TRBJ2-1
TGCGCCAGCAGCAATCTAGCGGGAGTAGGCAATGAGCAGTTCTTC
CASSNLAGVGNEQFF
>18|TRBD1|few|TRBV9|TRBJ2-2
TGTGCCAGCAGCGTTAGCCCGAGGACAGGTGGCGACACCGGGGAGCTGTTTTTT
CASSVSPRTGGDTGELFF
>13|TRBD1|NA|TRBV19|TRBJ2-7
TGTGCCAGTAGTCCAGACAGGGGGTTGGAGCAGTACTTC
CASSPDRGLEQYF
>17|TRBD1|NA|TRBV4-1|TRBJ1-4
TGCGCCAGCAGGTATCCCGGGACAGGGTCTAATAACGAAAAACTGTTTTTT
CASRYPGTGSNNEKLFF
>14|NA|NA|TRBV11-2|TRBJ2-7
TGTGCCAGCAGCTTCTCCGGGACAAAATACGAGCAGTACTTC
CASSFSGTKYEQYF
>15|TRBD2|NA|TRBV5-8|TRBJ2-3
TGTGCCAGCAGCTCCGGGACTAGCGGCACAGATACGCAGTATTTT
CASSSGTSGTDTQYF
>11|NA|NA|TRBV7-9|TRBJ2-1
TGTGCCAGCACCGACATAGGTGAGCAGTTCTTC
CASTDIGEQFF
>16|TRBD1|NA|TRBV7-2|TRBJ2-5
TGTGCCAGCAGCGAGGGATGGGGACAGGTGAGGGAGACCCAGTACTTC
CASSEGWGQVRETQYF
>17|NA|NA|TRBV9|TRBJ2-1
TGTGCCAGCAGCGCTAGCGTTGGGGGGTCCCTGAACAATGAGCAGTTCTTC
CASSASVGGSLNNEQFF
>15|TRBD1|NA|TRBV18|TRBJ1-1
TGTGCCAGCTCACCCACCGGGAGGGGGCGGACTGAAGCTTTCTTT
CASSPTGRGRTEAFF
>13|NA|NA|TRBV6-1|TRBJ1-1
TGTGCCAGCAAGGGGACTAGGAACACTGAAGCTTTCTTT
CASKGTRNTEAFF
>13|TRBD1|once|TRBV19|TRBJ2-7
TGTGCCAGTAGCCCGGGACAGATCTACGAGCAGTACTTC
CASSPGQIYEQYF
>15|NA|NA|TRBV7-2|TRBJ2-1
TGTGCCAGCAGCTTGGCGGGGGCCTACTACAATGAGCAGTTCTTC
CASSLAGAYYNEQFF
>12|NA|NA|TRBV5-1|TRBJ2-2
TGCGCCAGTCAACAGGGTATCGGGGAGCTGTTTTTT
CASQQGIGELFF
>14|NA|NA|TRBV7-9|TRBJ2-5
TGTGCCAGCTATACGCAAGGGGGTTCGGAGACCCAGTACTTC
CASYTQGGSETQYF
>12|NA|NA|TRBV6-5|TRBJ2-7
TGTGCCAGCAGTTATTCCCAGGGCGAGCAGTACTTC
CASSYSQGEQYF
>12|NA|NA|TRBV6-4|TRBJ1-1
TGTGCCAGCAGTGACCGCCGGTCTCAAGCTTTCTTT
CASSDRRSQAFF
>13|TRBD1|NA|TRBV18|TRBJ1-1
TGTGCCAGCTCACCGACAGGGGGCACTGAAGCTTTCTTT
CASSPTGGTEAFF